This TCR beta chain was identified during a study of T cells in tumors after PD-1 blockade. To note about this clone: Its antigen is not identified. One end of the junction varies from germline; a read error may be responsible.

Per germline, CDR1 SGHTA and CDR2 FQGNSA. The CDR3 spans 16 residues. TCRdb's table, derived via immunoSEQ multiplex PCR, lists solely in-frame clones and lacks some. The data hold fewer than 7,000 clones, with about two thirds observed a single time. Study-wide points: Expanded exhausted CD8+ clones after therapy were mostly novel clonotypes.

Template: tumor biopsy or peripheral blood genomic DNA, roughly 600-6,004 ng per sample. The sequence derives from a human donor with basal cell carcinoma. Sequences were derived from tumor tissue, sampled before anti-PD-1 treatment. The rearrangement links TRBV7-2 to TRBJ1-1, with TRBD1 as a possible D gene (6 bases). This CDR3 is CASNLPGHILDTEAFF. CDR3 nucleotide sequence: TGTGCCAGCAACTTACCGGGACACATATTGGACACTGAAGCTTTCTTT.